The 24 T cell receptor beta chains below all came from one sample that was sequenced in a study of CD8 T cell repertoires and HIV-1 epitope variants. The table came from immunoSEQ multiplex PCR; TCRdb's copy has only in-frame clones and leaves some out. The data show some 100,000 clones, roughly 80% seen once. The specimen sequenced was uncultured baseline CD8+ T cells from peripheral blood mononuclear cells (PBMCs). These receptors were obtained from a male donor with HIV.

This chain joins TRBV10-3 and TRBJ2-2; TRBD2 agrees at 10 bases. J lost 1 base, V lost 7 bases, and 3 bases had no gene match. Per germline, CDR1 ENHRY and CDR2 SYGVKD. This CDR3 region has 15 residues. The CDR3, as DNA: TGTGCCATCAAAGGACTAGCGGAGAACACCGGGGAGCTGTTTTTT. Its translation is CAIKGLAENTGELFF.

V and J are TRBV5-1 and TRBJ1-1; D not resolved. CDR3 length: 12 residues. V lost 2 bases and J lost 0, with 2 bases in between. The germline V gene encodes CDR1 SGHRS and CDR2 YFSETQ. The CDR3 here is CASSFVNTEAFF. DNA for the CDR3: TGCGCCAGCAGCTTTGTGAACACTGAAGCTTTCTTT.

This clone appeared once. The CDR3 coding sequence is TGTGCCAGCAGCTTAGGGTCTCGGCGACAGGTCGTGAACACTGAAGCTTTCTTT. Translated, it gives CASSLGSRRQVVNTEAFF. The rearrangement uses TRBV7-2 and TRBJ1-1; tentatively, D is TRBD1 (6 bases). Germline V CDR1 and CDR2: SGHTA, FQGNSA. This CDR3 contains 18 residues. V dropped 1 base and J dropped 0 bases, with 18 bases sitting between them.

This sequence joins TRBV18 and TRBJ2-7; D is possibly TRBD1 (6 bases). Between the trimmed V and J ends, which lost 3 bases and 6 bases, there was a span of 12 bases. The germline gives CDR1 KGHSH, CDR2 LQKENI. The length of the CDR3 is 13 residues. CDR3 in amino acids: CASSPAGAGEQYF. CDR3 DNA: TGTGCCAGCTCACCTGCAGGGGCGGGCGAGCAGTACTTC.

The genes are TRBV10-3 and TRBJ1-4; 9 bases fit TRBD1. The germline gives CDR1 ENHRY, CDR2 SYGVKD. J was trimmed by 8 bases and V by 6 bases; bases with no gene match: 7. The CDR3 loop spans 14 amino acids. This chain's CDR3 is CAIRGDREYEKLFF. The CDR3 coding sequence is TGTGCCATCAGGGGGGACAGGGAATACGAAAAACTGTTTTTT.

The chain carries TRBV9 and TRBJ1-6; 7 nucleotides line up with TRBD1. The CDR3 totals 18 residues. Germline loops: CDR1 SGDLS, CDR2 YYNGEE. With V trimmed by 0 bases and J by 0 bases, 6 bases remained unmatched. The CDR3 sequence: CASSVEAQGGSYNSPLHF. The CDR3 DNA reads TGTGCCAGCAGCGTAGAGGCCCAGGGGGGCTCCTATAATTCACCCCTCCACTTT.

This chain joins TRBV7-9 and TRBJ2-1; 7 bases align to TRBD2. Germline CDR1 SEHNR, CDR2 FQNEAQ (reference sequence). The J segment lost 2 bases and the V segment lost 4 bases, leaving 8 bases of the junction unmatched. The CDR3 runs 16 residues. CDR3 loop: CASSSGEGWTYNEQFF. The CDR3 nucleotides are TGTGCCAGCAGCTCCGGGGAGGGGTGGACCTACAATGAGCAGTTCTTC.

This clone was recorded a few times. The genes are TRBV7-2 and TRBJ1-6; 7 bases match TRBD1. V was clipped by 7 bases and J by 10 bases; unmatched bases: 7. This CDR3 contains 13 residues. Germline V gives CDR1 SGHTA, CDR2 FQGNSA. The CDR3 sequence: CASTTTGVSPLHF. CDR3 nucleotide sequence: TGTGCCAGCACCACTACAGGGGTCTCACCCCTCCACTTT.

J is TRBJ1-2 and V is TRBV5-1; 7 nucleotides agree with TRBD1. The germline gives CDR1 SGHRS, CDR2 YFSETQ. This CDR3 spans 14 amino acids. Trimming removed 4 bases from V and 2 bases from J; junction bases left unmatched: 5. DNA of the CDR3: TGCGCCAGCAGCCTAATGACAGGGAACTATGGCTACACCTTC. It specifies CASSLMTGNYGYTF. The complete variable domain, with remaining parts taken from reference TRBV5-1 and TRBJ1-2, reads KAGVTQTPRYLIKTRGQQVTLSCSPISGHRSVSWYQQTPGQGLQFLFEYFSETQRNKGNFPGRFSGRQFSNSRSEMNVSTLELGDSALYLCASSLMTGNYGYTFGSGTRLTVV.

This sequence joins TRBV5-1 and TRBJ2-3, with 12 bases that match TRBD1. The germline CDR1 and CDR2 sequences are SGHRS and YFSETQ. V shed 5 bases and J 4 bases; nucleotides not matched to a gene: 5. CDR3 length: 15 amino acids. The CDR3 spells CASRGTGGFADTQYF. Written as DNA, the CDR3 is TGCGCCAGCAGGGGGACAGGGGGCTTCGCAGATACGCAGTATTTT.

The chain has TRBV19 and TRBJ1-5, with D unclear. The germline CDR1 and CDR2 sequences are LNHDA and SQIVND (reference sequence). The CDR3 is 16 amino acids. V lost 3 bases and J lost 1, with 13 bases in between. This chain's CDR3 is CASSIWSVNSNQPQHF. The CDR3 region has the DNA TGTGCCAGTAGTATTTGGTCAGTCAACAGCAATCAGCCCCAGCATTTT.

The chain links TRBV28 to TRBJ2-7; perhaps TRBD1 as D (6 bases). Trimming shortened V by 2 bases and J by 1 base, and 15 bases separated the two germline ends. The CDR3 is 16 amino acids. Germline CDR1 reads MDHEN; CDR2 reads SYDVKM. The CDR3 region is CASSLELTGRSYEQYF. CDR3 nucleotide sequence: TGTGCCAGCAGTTTAGAATTGACAGGACGATCCTACGAGCAGTACTTC. Looking up the rest from reference TRBV28 and TRBJ2-7 gives the full variable domain: DVKVTQSSRYLVKRTGEKVFLECVQDMDHENMFWYRQDPGLGLRLIYFSYDVKMKEKGDIPEGYSVSREKKERFSLILESASTNQTSMYLCASSLELTGRSYEQYFGPGTRLTVT.

The chain combines TRBV5-1 with TRBJ2-7; D possibly corresponds to TRBD2 (6 bases). V was shortened by 0 bases and J by 2 bases, with 15 bases between the two germline ends. Germline CDR1 SGHRS, CDR2 YFSETQ. CDR3 length: 16 residues. The CDR3 sequence is CASSLGGSGPAYEQYF. The CDR3 DNA reads TGCGCCAGCAGCTTGGGAGGCAGCGGGCCCGCCTACGAGCAGTACTTC.

The chain carries TRBV5-6 and TRBJ2-1; 11 bases agree with TRBD2. Germline V gives CDR1 SGHDT, CDR2 YYEEEE. The J segment lost 7 bases and the V segment lost 5 bases, leaving 8 bases of the junction unmatched. CDR3 length: 15 amino acids. The CDR3 spells CASSQPGLAVNEQFF. In nucleotides, the CDR3 is TGTGCCAGCAGTCAACCGGGACTAGCGGTTAATGAGCAGTTCTTC. Full variable domain (missing parts from reference TRBV5-6 and TRBJ2-1): DAGVTQSPTHLIKTRGQQVTLRCSPKSGHDTVSWYQQALGQGPQFIFQYYEEEERQRGNFPDRFSGHQFPNYSSELNVNALLLGDSALYLCASSQPGLAVNEQFFGPGTRLTVL.

The rearrangement uses TRBV28 and TRBJ1-2; weak D call: TRBD1 (5 bases). Looked up from germline, CDR1 is MDHEN and CDR2 is SYDVKM. Trimming shortened V by 7 bases and J by 8 bases, and 17 bases separated the two germline ends. This CDR3 is 13 amino acids long. CDR3 sequence: CASTPGTRRGYTF. The CDR3 DNA sequence: TGTGCCAGCACTCCAGGGACTCGGCGCGGCTACACCTTC.

This chain links TRBV11-2 with TRBJ2-7; 8 bases agree with TRBD2. The CDR3 sequence is 14 residues long. Germline V CDR1 and CDR2: SGHAT, FQNNGV. V shed 3 bases, J shed 3 bases, and the junction held 4 bases outside the gene matches. The CDR3 DNA reads as TGTGCCAGCAGCTTTAACAGCGGGAGCTACGAGCAGTACTTC. Its translation: CASSFNSGSYEQYF. Based on the CDR3 plus reference TRBV11-2 and TRBJ2-7, the full variable domain is EAGVAQSPRYKIIEKRQSVAFWCNPISGHATLYWYQQILGQGPKLLIQFQNNGVVDDSQLPKDRFSAERLKGVDSTLKIQPAKLEDSAVYLCASSFNSGSYEQYFGPGTRLTVT.

The V call is TRBV5-5, the J call TRBJ1-5; 7 bases match TRBD1. The CDR3 is 17 amino acids. CDR1 and CDR2 from the germline V gene are SGHKS and YYEKEE (reference sequence). Unmatched junction bases numbered 6, after V lost 0 bases and J lost 0 bases. The CDR3: CASSLGAQGSSNQPQHF. Here the CDR3 DNA reads TGTGCCAGCAGCTTGGGGGCACAGGGGAGTAGCAATCAGCCCCAGCATTTT.

The rearrangement uses TRBV28 and TRBJ1-2; the D gene is possibly TRBD1 (5 bases). Trimming cost V 8 bases and J 4 bases, with 20 bases left between them. The CDR3 covers 15 residues. CDR1 and CDR2 from the germline V gene are MDHEN and SYDVKM. CDR3 protein: CASLGRGITAYGYTF. DNA for the CDR3: TGTGCCAGCCTGGGAAGGGGCATTACGGCCTATGGCTACACCTTC.

This clone has at least ten counts. The CDR3 DNA sequence: TGTGCCAGCAGCTACTTCCGGGGCCAATTGTACGAGCAGTACTTC. Protein sequence: CASSYFRGQLYEQYF. V and J are TRBV11-2 and TRBJ2-7; perhaps D is TRBD1 or TRBD2 (5 bases each). The length of the CDR3 is 15 residues. V was shortened by 4 bases and J by 4 bases, with 17 bases between the two germline ends. Germline CDR1 and CDR2: SGHAT and FQNNGV.

The CDR3 region has the DNA TGTGCCAGTAGTCAAAGACAGGGGTCCCCTGAAGCTTTCTTT. This translates into CASSQRQGSPEAFF. The J gene is TRBJ1-1, the V gene TRBV19, with TRBD1 matching over 8 bases. Trimming cost V 5 bases and J 6 bases; bases outside gene matches: 8. The CDR3 consists of 14 residues. Germline V gene lookup returns CDR1 LNHDA and CDR2 SQIVND (reference sequence).

The V call is TRBV4-3, the J call TRBJ1-6; D may be TRBD1 (6 bases). V was clipped by 6 bases and J by 0 bases, with 9 bases between them. From germline, CDR1 is LGHNA and CDR2 YSLEER. This CDR3 region has 15 residues. CDR3 protein: CASSPTGSYNSPLHF. In DNA form, the CDR3 reads TGCGCCAGCAGTCCGACAGGCTCCTATAATTCACCCCTCCACTTT.

The chain employs TRBV9 and TRBJ1-5; D is possibly TRBD1 (5 bases). The CDR3 has 16 amino acids. CDR1 and CDR2 (germline): SGDLS, YYNGEE. Trimming shortened V by 4 bases and J by 3 bases, and 17 bases separated the two germline ends. This chain's CDR3 is CASSRGEGIDNQPQHF. The CDR3 DNA is TGTGCCAGCAGCCGAGGTGAGGGGATCGACAATCAGCCCCAGCATTTT.

The rearrangement joins TRBV5-1 to TRBJ1-5; no clear D. CDR3 length equals 13 residues. Germline CDR1 and CDR2: SGHRS and YFSETQ. V lost 0 bases and J lost 4, with 5 bases in between. The CDR3 protein is CASSLDKNQPQHF. DNA for the CDR3: TGCGCCAGCAGCTTGGACAAGAATCAGCCCCAGCATTTT.

This CDR3 is CASSWGQGEETQYF. The CDR3 region has the DNA TGCGCCAGCAGCTGGGGACAGGGGGAAGAGACCCAGTACTTC. The genes are TRBV5-1 and TRBJ2-5; 11 bases align to TRBD1. The trim removed 3 bases at V and 3 bases at J, leaving 1 base unmatched. CDR1 is SGHRS and CDR2 is YFSETQ in the germline V gene. The CDR3 has 14 amino acids. Complete variable domain (other parts from reference TRBV5-1 and TRBJ2-5): KAGVTQTPRYLIKTRGQQVTLSCSPISGHRSVSWYQQTPGQGLQFLFEYFSETQRNKGNFPGRFSGRQFSNSRSEMNVSTLELGDSALYLCASSWGQGEETQYFGPGTRLLVL.